Shown below are 9 T cell receptor beta chains from a single sample sequenced in a study of vaccination effects on CD4 cells after COVID-19. Clones were sequenced by immunoSEQ multiplex PCR, and TCRdb holds only the in-frame ones, with some missing. The sample includes about 59,000 clones, 75% to 85% of them seen just once. Their specific antigens are unknown. Within the ViraFEST assay, antigen-specific CD4+ T cells underwent expansion with viral peptide pools prior to sequencing. Having been cultured for less than 12 days, the cells underwent CD4+ T cell isolation. Two-dose BNT162b2 or mRNA-1273 vaccination was given to participants. The specimen was CD4+ T cells from PBMCs cultured with HCoV-OC43 spike peptides, collected after COVID-19 vaccination. Subset indicated: HCoV-OC43 spike overlapping peptide pool stimulation. These receptors all come from a human donor who received a COVID-19 vaccine.

The gene calls are TRBV7-2 and TRBJ2-3; D unclear. The V and J ends lost 5 bases and 4 bases respectively, with 16 bases between them. This CDR3 region has 15 residues. The germline CDR1 and CDR2 sequences are SGHTA and FQGNSA. The CDR3 DNA sequence: TGTGCCAGCAGCAAACAGTATATTGGCCCAGATACGCAGTATTTT. It yields the protein CASSKQYIGPDTQYF.

This clone showed up just a few times. This chain uses TRBV14 with TRBJ1-6; D is undetermined. The length of the CDR3 is 16 residues. The germline CDR1 and CDR2 sequences are SGHDN and FVKESK. Deletions cut 0 bases from V and 7 bases from J, with 13 bases between. The CDR3 protein is CASSQDAGLRNSPLHF. For the CDR3, the DNA is TGTGCCAGCAGCCAAGACGCCGGCTTAAGAAATTCACCCCTCCACTTT.

The chain's CDR3 is CASNRQSNTGELFF. In DNA, the CDR3 is TGTGCCAGTAACCGACAGAGTAACACCGGGGAGCTGTTTTTT. The chain is built from TRBV19 and TRBJ2-2, with a tentative D call TRBD1 (5 bases). V dropped 7 bases and J dropped 2 bases, with 11 bases sitting between them. The CDR3 spans 14 residues. CDR1 LNHDA and CDR2 SQIVND come from the germline V gene (reference sequence).

The chain recombines TRBV6-5 with TRBJ1-2; D call uncertain. Trimming shortened V by 0 bases and J by 8 bases, and 16 bases separated the two germline ends. CDR1 and CDR2 from the germline V gene are MNHEY and SVGAGI. This CDR3 region has 15 residues. This chain's CDR3 is CASSYSRGRARGYTF. CDR3 bases: TGTGCCAGCAGTTACTCGAGAGGGAGGGCTCGAGGCTACACCTTC.

The chain employs TRBV2 and TRBJ2-7, with 10 bases aligning to TRBD1. This CDR3 contains 14 residues. With 8 bases clipped from V and 1 base from J, the junction kept 5 bases outside the gene matches. CDR1 is SNHLY and CDR2 is FYNNEI in the germline V gene. CDR3: CASYRTGGSYEQYV. CDR3 DNA sequence: TGTGCCAGCTATCGGACAGGGGGGTCCTACGAGCAGTACGTC.

V and J are TRBV7-9 and TRBJ1-2; unclear D gene. V gave up 5 bases and J gave up 4 bases, with 14 bases separating them. Germline CDR1 is SEHNR and CDR2 is FQNEAQ (reference sequence). The CDR3 runs 14 residues. This chain's CDR3 is CASSRTLEGYGYTF. CDR3 sequence (DNA): TGTGCCAGCAGCCGGACTCTAGAGGGCTATGGCTACACCTTC. The variable domain in full, with the rest retrieved from reference TRBV7-9 and TRBJ1-2, is DTGVSQNPRHKITKRGQNVTFRCDPISEHNRLYWYRQTLGQGPEFLTYFQNEAQLEKSRLLSDRFSAERPKGSFSTLEIQRTEQGDSAMYLCASSRTLEGYGYTFGSGTRLTVV.

This chain joins TRBV19 and TRBJ2-1, with 7 bases fitting TRBD1. V dropped 10 bases and J dropped 6; count of bases not matched to a gene: 15. This CDR3 comprises 15 residues. Looked up from germline, CDR1 is LNHDA and CDR2 is SQIVND (reference sequence). This CDR3 reads CATRERTGFLNEQFF. The CDR3 DNA is TGTGCCACAAGAGAGAGGACAGGATTTCTCAATGAGCAGTTCTTC. Supplemented by reference TRBV19 and TRBJ2-1, the full variable domain reads DGGITQSPKYLFRKEGQNVTLSCEQNLNHDAMYWYRQDPGQGLRLIYYSQIVNDFQKGDIAEGYSVSREKKESFPLTVTSAQKNPTAFYLCATRERTGFLNEQFFGPGTRLTVL.

The V gene is TRBV5-5, the J gene TRBJ2-5; 9 nucleotides agree with TRBD2. V dropped 0 bases and J dropped 4; count of bases not matched to a gene: 13. Germline V gene sequence: CDR1 SGHKS, CDR2 YYEKEE (reference sequence). The CDR3 totals 18 residues. CDR3: CASSLAAGGPNFVETQYF. The CDR3 DNA reads as TGTGCCAGCAGCTTGGCGGCGGGGGGGCCGAACTTTGTAGAGACCCAGTACTTC.

The rearrangement joins TRBV27 to TRBJ2-6; D perhaps matches TRBD1 (8 bases). The CDR3 is 14 amino acids. The V and J ends lost 6 bases and 11 bases respectively, with 17 bases between them. Germline V lookup: CDR1 MNHEY, CDR2 SMNVEV (reference sequence). The CDR3 here is CASRTHRGGDVLTF. DNA of the CDR3: TGTGCCAGCAGAACTCACAGGGGGGGTGACGTCCTGACTTTC.